This TCR beta chain was obtained from a study of blood T cells in healthy people across ages. Study findings and constraints: Naive CD4+ cell counts and diversity both ran higher in long-lived than in aged donors. Older individuals had lower TCR beta diversity per million T cells (the decline was roughly linear).

This clonotype was counted between two and nine times. Its antigen is unknown. The germline gene is not matched at one end of the junction; a read error may be the cause. A sample-barcoded 5' primer and a J-beta primer mix were used in a second PCR of roughly 7 to 11 cycles. TCRdb ran MiXCR on the 5' RACE reads and lists one entry per CDR3 protein. This sample yields roughly 800,000 distinct CDR3 sequences, of which about a quarter are seen a single time; around 3% belongs to the top ten. CDR3 length: 16 amino acids. Germline V CDR1 and CDR2: MDHEN, SYDVKM. This sample also belongs to another study, concerning T cells of mothers and their children. From that study: Thymic selection molds TCR recombination products alike in related and unrelated pairs.

Material: blood. The chain recombines TRBV28 with TRBJ2-1, with D perhaps matching TRBD2 (7 bases). The J call may be in error: the DNA end matches TRBJ2-7 better. The sequence derives from a boy aged 10-17 years in good health. CDR3 DNA: TGTACCAGCAGTCCGACATCGGGGGGCCTCTCCTACGAGCAGTACTTC. Protein sequence: CTSSPTSGGLSYEQYF.